This T cell receptor (beta chain) comes out of a study of quantifying T cell responses using KT2 cells. Study details: RNA was reverse transcribed with TCR alpha and beta constant-region primers.

The CDR3 extends over 16 amino acids. From germline, CDR1 is SGHAT and CDR2 FQDESV (reference sequence). To note about this clonotype: No antigen is known for it. The junction differs from germline at one of its ends, possibly a read error.

Whole-study results and caveats: KT2 sequences were detected down to about one KT2 cell per 100,000 PBMC.

The cDNA 3' end received a ligated oligonucleotide with a UMI. First-round PCR used 3 to 4 cycles and beta primers RC1.1 and RC1.2 covering TRBC1 and TRBC2. In TCRdb, the UMI-ligation and nested PCR reads were re-called with MiXCR into one record per CDR3 protein. The data show tens of thousands of distinct CDR3 sequences, 9% to 15% seen once. V usage is TRBV11-1 and J usage is TRBJ2-3, with D tentatively TRBD1 or TRBD2 (5 bases each). The receptor was derived from a human donor. The sequenced material came from PBMCs spiked with cells of the T cell clone KT2. This CDR3 reads CASSLAGRRKTDTRYF. The CDR3 DNA sequence: TGTGCCAGCAGCTTAGCGGGACGGAGGAAGACAGATACGCGGTATTTT.